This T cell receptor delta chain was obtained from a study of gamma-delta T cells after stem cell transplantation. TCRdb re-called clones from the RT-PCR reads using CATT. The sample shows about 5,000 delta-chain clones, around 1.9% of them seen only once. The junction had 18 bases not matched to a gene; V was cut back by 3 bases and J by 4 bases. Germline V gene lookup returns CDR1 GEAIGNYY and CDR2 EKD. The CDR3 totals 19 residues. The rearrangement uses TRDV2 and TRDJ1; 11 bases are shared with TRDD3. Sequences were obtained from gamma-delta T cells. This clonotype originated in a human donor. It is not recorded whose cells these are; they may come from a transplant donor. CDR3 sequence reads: CACDPLLGDSGLNDDKLIF. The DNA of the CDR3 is TGTGCCTGTGACCCTTTACTGGGGGATAGTGGGCTAAATGACGATAAACTCATCTTT.